This paragraph reports one T cell receptor beta chain. Its antigen is as yet unknown. The source of the sample is a study of PD-1 blockade in mismatch repair-deficient tumors. The overall study: Patients had about 13 mismatch repair-deficient cancer types and were previously treated and progressing.

Repertoires were generated with immunoSEQ multiplex PCR, while TCRdb's copy carries only in-frame clones and drops some. The sample shows about 130,000 clones, 88% of them seen only once. Germline-derived CDR1 and CDR2 are MNHEY and SVGAGI. Trimming pared 6 bases from V and 4 bases from J, leaving 18 bases between. The CDR3 covers 15 residues. Every patient had mismatch repair deficiency by PCR or immunohistochemistry. TCR sequencing covered three patients who responded to pembrolizumab. Study observations and caveats: Rapid post-treatment expansion, then contraction, generally preceding radiologic response, marked tumor-resident clones.

Sequences were derived from peripheral blood, sampled approximately 72 weeks after starting pembrolizumab. The sequence derives from an adult with mismatch repair-deficient cancer. This sequence joins TRBV6-5 and TRBJ1-1, with D possibly being TRBD1 (6 bases). The CDR3 nucleotides are TGTGCCAGCAGCTACAGGGCAGGGGCGTTCACTGAAGCTTTCTTT. Protein product: CASSYRAGAFTEAFF.